The rows below give T cell receptor beta chains drawn from one sample of a study of blood T cell repertoires in COVID-19. The assay was immunoSEQ multiplex PCR, and TCRdb's table has in-frame clones only and misses some. In the table there are about 200,000 clones, nearly 90% of which are singletons. The sequencing input was peripheral blood. These receptor sequences come from a woman aged 40 to 50 who had recovered from COVID-19. Each CDR3 is given with its conserved first and last residue. D genes are given only for firm matches. Some rows mark clone size as missing; the rest say once, few, many or name a class of expanded clone.

V	size	J	D	CDR3	DNA
TRBV12-3/TRBV12-4	-	TRBJ1-1	-	CASSFPSGTEAFF	TGTGCCAGCAGTTTCCCAAGCGGAACTGAAGCTTTCTTT
TRBV28	-	TRBJ1-4	-	CASSGDINEKLFF	TGTGCCAGCAGCGGGGATATTAATGAAAAACTGTTTTTT
TRBV11-2	-	TRBJ2-4	-	CASSPWRRVAKNIQYF	TGTGCCAGCAGCCCTTGGCGTCGGGTAGCCAAAAACATTCAGTACTTC
TRBV28	-	TRBJ2-2	TRBD2	CASSLSSGKDSGELFF	TGTGCCAGCAGTTTAAGTAGCGGGAAGGATTCCGGGGAGCTGTTTTTT
TRBV4-2	-	TRBJ2-1	TRBD2	CASSQPGTSGTYNEQFF	TGTGCCAGCAGCCAACCTGGGACTAGCGGGACCTACAATGAGCAGTTCTTC
TRBV3-1/TRBV3-2	once	TRBJ2-5	-	CASSQDISPGLDTQYF	TGTGCCAGCAGCCAAGATATCTCTCCAGGGCTCGATACCCAGTACTTC
TRBV19	few	TRBJ2-7	-	CASSSTGPLQQYF	TGTGCCAGTAGTTCGACGGGTCCCCTCCAGCAGTACTTC
TRBV7-9	-	TRBJ2-3	TRBD2	CASSATSGSSDTQYF	TGTGCCAGCAGCGCTACTAGCGGGAGTTCAGATACGCAGTATTTT
TRBV4-3	-	TRBJ2-2	TRBD1	CASSPRTGRGPGELFF	TGCGCCAGCAGTCCGAGGACAGGAAGGGGTCCGGGGGAGCTGTTTTTT
TRBV5-1	-	TRBJ2-5	TRBD1	CASSVTGTGVWETQYF	TGCGCCAGCAGCGTCACCGGAACAGGGGTTTGGGAGACCCAGTACTTC
TRBV19	-	TRBJ1-2	-	CASSSPRGSNYGYTF	TGTGCCAGTAGTTCCCCACGAGGGAGTAACTATGGCTACACCTTC
TRBV27	-	TRBJ2-7	-	CASSLMGEKQYF	TGTGCCAGCAGTTTAATGGGCGAGAAGCAGTACTTC
TRBV3-1/TRBV3-2	-	TRBJ1-1	-	CASSHVTNTEAFF	TGTGCCAGCAGCCACGTGACTAACACTGAAGCTTTCTTT
TRBV29-1	-	TRBJ1-1	-	CSVEGSLNTEAFF	TGCAGCGTTGAAGGCAGTCTGAACACTGAAGCTTTCTTT
TRBV7-2	-	TRBJ1-5	TRBD1	CASSLGQGAEQPQHF	TGTGCCAGCAGCTTAGGGCAGGGGGCGGAACAGCCCCAGCATTTT
TRBV2	-	TRBJ2-4	-	CASRRDRLAPSGDGKNIQYF	TGTGCCAGCAGGCGAGATAGGCTAGCTCCTAGTGGGGATGGCAAAAACATTCAGTACTTC
TRBV4-1	-	TRBJ2-7	-	CASSQAVGHPSSYEQYF	TGCGCCAGCAGCCAAGCAGTGGGACACCCCAGCTCTTACGAGCAGTACTTC
TRBV6-2/TRBV6-3	-	TRBJ1-5	TRBD1	CASSYPRQGNRNQPQHF	TGTGCCAGCAGTTACCCCCGACAGGGGAACAGAAATCAGCCCCAGCATTTT
TRBV5-4	-	TRBJ2-1	TRBD2	CASKVASGRDNEQFF	TGTGCCAGCAAGGTGGCTAGCGGGAGGGACAATGAGCAGTTCTTC
TRBV4-1	-	TRBJ2-3	-	CASSQDPGRADTQYF	TGCGCCAGCAGCCAAGACCCGGGAAGGGCAGATACGCAGTATTTT
TRBV29-1	-	TRBJ2-5	TRBD1	CSVVWTGDQETQYF	TGCAGCGTCGTATGGACAGGGGATCAGGAGACCCAGTACTTC
TRBV5-1	-	TRBJ2-1	TRBD2	CASSLAKTSGSGDEQFF	TGCGCCAGCAGCTTGGCAAAGACTAGCGGGAGTGGCGATGAGCAGTTCTTC
TRBV7-7	few	TRBJ2-1	-	CASSLAPGIHNEQFF	TGTGCCAGCAGCTTAGCTCCCGGGATACACAATGAGCAGTTCTTC
TRBV5-1	-	TRBJ2-5	TRBD1	CASRLSSLGQGRSETQYF	TGCGCCAGCAGGCTCTCGTCCCTGGGACAGGGGAGGTCAGAGACCCAGTACTTC
TRBV9	few	TRBJ2-7	TRBD1	CASSVAGQASSYEQYF	TGTGCCAGCAGCGTTGCAGGACAGGCGAGCTCCTACGAGCAGTACTTC
TRBV4-3	-	TRBJ1-1	-	CASSQDKGRGYTEAFF	TGCGCCAGCAGCCAAGATAAGGGCAGGGGTTACACTGAAGCTTTCTTT
TRBV19	-	TRBJ2-3	TRBD1	CASSIDSGTDYTDTQYF	TGTGCCAGTAGTATAGATTCAGGGACAGACTACACAGATACGCAGTATTTT
TRBV4-1	-	TRBJ2-5	TRBD1	CASSPGGTGHQETQYF	TGCGCCAGCAGCCCTGGGGGGACAGGCCACCAAGAGACCCAGTACTTC
TRBV7-2	once	TRBJ2-5	TRBD1	CASSFRGHIETQYF	TGTGCCAGCAGCTTCAGGGGGCATATAGAGACCCAGTACTTC
TRBV11-2	-	TRBJ1-1	-	CASSLGAANLEAFF	TGTGCCAGCAGCTTAGGGGCAGCAAACCTTGAAGCTTTCTTT
TRBV5-4	-	TRBJ1-1	TRBD1	CASSPDRGRLDTEAFF	TGTGCCAGCAGCCCGGACAGGGGCCGGTTAGACACTGAAGCTTTCTTT